The subject of this entry is one TCR beta chain. Different DNA sequences within this sample yield the same CDR3. This sample was included in a study of shared clonotypes between healthy human individuals. Assay: immunoSEQ multiplex PCR; the TCRdb copy retains only in-frame clones and omits some. The sample has roughly 2.6 million clones, roughly nine tenths seen once. Input material: naive CD4+ T cells sorted from blood. This sample's subset: CD45RA+ positively selected. The TCR was taken from a man between 18 and 29 years old in good health.

The CDR3, as DNA: TGTGCCAGCAGCTTGAGTTCAGATACGCAGTATTTT. Amino acids: CASSLSSDTQYF. J is TRBJ2-3 and V is TRBV5-6, with D hard to call. The germline CDR1 and CDR2 sequences are SGHDT and YYEEEE. This CDR3 contains 12 residues. V lost 1 base, J lost 4 bases, and 4 bases lay in between. The full variable domain, in which reference TRBV5-6 and TRBJ2-3 provide the parts outside the CDR3, is DAGVTQSPTHLIKTRGQQVTLRCSPKSGHDTVSWYQQALGQGPQFIFQYYEEEERQRGNFPDRFSGHQFPNYSSELNVNALLLGDSALYLCASSLSSDTQYFGPGTRLTVL.